Listed below are T cell receptor beta chains from one sample, sequenced in a study of T-cell reconstitution after alpha-beta-depleted transplantation in children. TCRdb re-called the PCR reads through MiXCR, storing one row per CDR3 protein. The sample contains about 350,000 distinct CDR3 sequences, roughly 15% of which appear only once. Here the sequenced sample was PBMCs, mostly from graft donor cells, taken 360 days after TCRalphabeta/CD19-depleted stem cell transplant. Receptor source: a male patient between 2 and 10 years old who had a stem cell transplant for acute lymphoblastic leukemia, so the T cells may come from the graft donor. CDR3s include the opening cysteine and the closing phenylalanine or tryptophan. Each record gives: D gene, clone size, V gene, J gene, CDR3 DNA, CDR3 protein. D genes are given only for firm matches. The size field is filled for only some rows; it gives once, few, many or a size class.

.	medium-sized	TRBV11-2	TRBJ1-1	TGTGCCAGCAGCTTAGAGGGGGTAGGGGCTGAAGCTTTCTTT	CASSLEGVGAEAFF
.	few	TRBV12-3/TRBV12-4	TRBJ2-7	TGTGCCAGCAGTTTGGACAGAATCTACGAGCAGTACTTC	CASSLDRIYEQYF
.	few	TRBV30	TRBJ2-1	TGTGCCTGGACGGGCGGTTTGTACAATGAGCAGTTCTTC	CAWTGGLYNEQFF
TRBD1	.	TRBV30	TRBJ1-5	TGTGCCTGGACCCGGGACAGGGCCAATCAGCCCCAGCATTTT	CAWTRDRANQPQHF
TRBD2	.	TRBV7-9	TRBJ2-5	TGTGCCAGCAGCTTCTCACTAGCGGGAGGGCCAAGAGAGACCCAGTACTTC	CASSFSLAGGPRETQYF
.	many	TRBV4-1	TRBJ2-5	TGCGCCAGCAGCCAAGACCTCCAAGAGACCCAGTACTTC	CASSQDLQETQYF
.	few	TRBV12-3/TRBV12-4	TRBJ2-4	TGTGCCAGCAGTCCCGGGATTATTCAGTACTTC	CASSPGIIQYF
TRBD2	.	TRBV7-2	TRBJ2-5	TGTGCCAGCAGCTTATCGGTAGCGGGGAGGGAGACCCAGTACTTC	CASSLSVAGRETQYF
.	.	TRBV12-3/TRBV12-4	TRBJ1-5	TGTGCCAGCAAAGACACCACCAATCAGCCCCAGCATTTT	CASKDTTNQPQHF
.	few	TRBV7-2	TRBJ1-2	TGTGCCAGCAGCCCGGCCGTGAGGGTTACTAACTATGGCTACACCTTC	CASSPAVRVTNYGYTF
.	few	TRBV12-3/TRBV12-4	TRBJ1-1	TGTGCCAGCAGTTTGGGCAGGACTGAAGCTTTCTTT	CASSLGRTEAFF
.	few	TRBV7-9	TRBJ2-7	TGTGCCAGCAGCTCCGGACACTTCTACGAGCAGTACTTC	CASSSGHFYEQYF
.	few	TRBV12-3/TRBV12-4	TRBJ2-2	TGTGCCAGCAGTTTAGTGGGCAGGGAAACCGGGGAGCTGTTTTTT	CASSLVGRETGELFF
.	many	TRBV27	TRBJ2-4	TGTGCCAGCAGTCCACCAGGTTTGGGCCGGCAGTACTTC	CASSPPGLGRQYF
TRBD1	.	TRBV29-1	TRBJ2-1	TGCAGCGTTGTGAGCCCAGGGACAGGGGACTACAATGAGCAGTTCTTC	CSVVSPGTGDYNEQFF
.	many	TRBV10-2	TRBJ2-7	TGCGCCAGCAGTGAGTCGTGGGGGAGCTCCTACGAGCAGTACTTC	CASSESWGSSYEQYF
.	few	TRBV4-3	TRBJ2-1	TGCGCCAGCAGCCAAGATTCGGAGCGCGGCGAGCAGTTCTTC	CASSQDSERGEQFF
.	.	TRBV12-3/TRBV12-4	TRBJ1-2	TGTGCCAGCAGTTTAGGGCAAACCGGCTACACCTTC	CASSLGQTGYTF
TRBD2	.	TRBV5-6	TRBJ2-3	TGTGCCAGCAGCCCTATAGCGGGAGTAAGGGCTAGCACAGATACGCAGTATTTT	CASSPIAGVRASTDTQYF
.	few	TRBV4-2	TRBJ2-2	TGTGCCAGCAGCCAAGATCCCGCAGGCGCAAACACCGGGGAGCTGTTTTTT	CASSQDPAGANTGELFF
.	.	TRBV14	TRBJ2-7	TGTGCCAGCAGCCTTTTAGCTAATGGTTTCTACGAGCAGTACTTC	CASSLLANGFYEQYF
.	many	TRBV12-3/TRBV12-4	TRBJ2-1	TGTGCCAGCAGTTTTGTCTTGGTGGATGAGCAGTTCTTC	CASSFVLVDEQFF
.	.	TRBV4-3	TRBJ1-4	TGCGCCAGCAGCCCCGGAGATAATGAAAAACTGTTTTTT	CASSPGDNEKLFF
TRBD1	.	TRBV4-2	TRBJ2-1	TGTGCCAGCCGGGACAGGGGGCCTACAGCGCAGTTCTTC	CASRDRGPTAQFF
.	.	TRBV24-1	TRBJ2-3	TGTGCCACCAGTGATTCCCGACAGTCCCCGAAAGATACGCAGTATTTT	CATSDSRQSPKDTQYF
TRBD2	many	TRBV11-1	TRBJ2-1	TGTGCCAGCAGCTTTTTTCAGGGCCCGGGACTAGCGGAAACCTACAATGAGCAGTTCTTC	CASSFFQGPGLAETYNEQFF
.	.	TRBV29-1	TRBJ1-1	TGCAGCGTTGAGAACTGGGGGCGGGATAACACTGAAGCTTTCTTT	CSVENWGRDNTEAFF
.	few	TRBV20-1	TRBJ2-5	TGCAGTGCAGCGGACCAAGAGACCCAGTACTTC	CSAADQETQYF
.	many	TRBV12-3/TRBV12-4	TRBJ1-5	TGTGCCAGCAGCCAGGATTTTTATAGCAATCAGCCCCAGCATTTT	CASSQDFYSNQPQHF
TRBD2	.	TRBV6-1	TRBJ2-1	TGTGCCAGCAGCACTAGCGGGAACTCCTACAATGAGCAGTTCTTC	CASSTSGNSYNEQFF
TRBD2	few	TRBV24-1	TRBJ2-5	TGTGCCACCAGTGACGCTTGGACTAGGCAAGAGACCCAGTACTTC	CATSDAWTRQETQYF
.	.	TRBV7-2	TRBJ2-7	TGTGCCAGCAGCCAAGCGCCGGGACGAACCTACGAGCAGTACTTC	CASSQAPGRTYEQYF
.	many	TRBV7-2	TRBJ2-3	TGTGCCAGCAGCTTAATGCGAGATACGCAGTATTTT	CASSLMRDTQYF
TRBD2	.	TRBV5-1	TRBJ2-3	TGCGCCAGCCAGACAGTAAGCGGGAGTACAGATACGCAGTATTTT	CASQTVSGSTDTQYF
.	few	TRBV20-1	TRBJ2-7	TGCAGTGCTATCCGAGGGGGTACCTACGAGCAGTACTTC	CSAIRGGTYEQYF
TRBD1	.	TRBV5-1	TRBJ2-7	TGCGCCAGCAGCTTGGGGGACAGGACCGCCTACGAGCAGTACTTC	CASSLGDRTAYEQYF
TRBD2	few	TRBV18	TRBJ2-3	TGTGCCAGCTCACCCATTATTAGCGGGAACACAGATACGCAGTATTTT	CASSPIISGNTDTQYF
TRBD1	few	TRBV4-1	TRBJ2-3	TGCGCCAGCAGCCAAGAGGGGGACAGGGGAACAGATACGCAGTATTTT	CASSQEGDRGTDTQYF
TRBD2	.	TRBV29-1	TRBJ2-1	TGCAGCGCAGTTTCGAGGCTAGCGGGGAAGGGGGATGAGCAGTTCTTC	CSAVSRLAGKGDEQFF
.	few	TRBV7-9	TRBJ2-1	TGTGCCAGCAGCTTTGATCCGGGAGTGCCGGATGAGCAGTTCTTC	CASSFDPGVPDEQFF
.	.	TRBV4-1	TRBJ2-1	TGCGCCAGCAGCCAACCTAGCTCCCGGTACAATGAGCAGTTCTTC	CASSQPSSRYNEQFF
TRBD1	.	TRBV24-1	TRBJ1-1	TGTGCCTCTGGACAGGGGAAGTTGAACACTGAAGCTTTCTTT	CASGQGKLNTEAFF
TRBD2	many	TRBV20-1	TRBJ2-1	TGCAGTGCTAGAGATCTCCGCGGGACTAGCGGGGGGACATACAATGAGCAGTTCTTC	CSARDLRGTSGGTYNEQFF
.	.	TRBV2	TRBJ2-2	TGTGCCAGCAGTGTAGTTGGTCGGGAGCTGTTTTTT	CASSVVGRELFF
TRBD1	few	TRBV4-1	TRBJ2-7	TGCGCCAGCAGCCAAGATCGGGACAGGACCTACGAGCAGTACTTC	CASSQDRDRTYEQYF
.	.	TRBV6-6	TRBJ1-6	TGTGCCAGCAGTTACGATAATTCACCCCTCCACTTT	CASSYDNSPLHF
.	.	TRBV27	TRBJ2-3	TGTGCCAGCAGTTCATCCCTAGGGTGGGCACATACGCAGTATTTT	CASSSSLGWAHTQYF
TRBD1	.	TRBV5-1	TRBJ2-5	TGCGCCAGCAGCCCGTGGGAAGGGGGCGAGGAGACCCAGTACTTC	CASSPWEGGEETQYF
.	few	TRBV5-1	TRBJ2-1	TGCGCCAGCAGTCCCACTTTGCGGGAAGGGTACAATGAGCAGTTCTTC	CASSPTLREGYNEQFF
.	few	TRBV28	TRBJ2-7	TGTGCCAGCAGTTTATCTTGGATGTCCTACGAGCAGTACTTC	CASSLSWMSYEQYF
.	many	TRBV24-1	TRBJ2-7	TGTGCCACCGCGTCAGGGAGGTACGAGCAGTACTTC	CATASGRYEQYF
.	few	TRBV10-3	TRBJ2-5	TGTGCCATCAGTGCGGGCGGTGAAGAGACCCAGTACTTC	CAISAGGEETQYF
TRBD2	.	TRBV12-3/TRBV12-4	TRBJ2-7	TGTGCCAGCAGTTTAAAGGGACTAGCGGAAATGTACGAGCAGTACTTC	CASSLKGLAEMYEQYF
.	.	TRBV2	TRBJ1-5	TGTGCCAGCACCCGGGACCGGCACGGTCGGCAGCCCCAGCATTTT	CASTRDRHGRQPQHF